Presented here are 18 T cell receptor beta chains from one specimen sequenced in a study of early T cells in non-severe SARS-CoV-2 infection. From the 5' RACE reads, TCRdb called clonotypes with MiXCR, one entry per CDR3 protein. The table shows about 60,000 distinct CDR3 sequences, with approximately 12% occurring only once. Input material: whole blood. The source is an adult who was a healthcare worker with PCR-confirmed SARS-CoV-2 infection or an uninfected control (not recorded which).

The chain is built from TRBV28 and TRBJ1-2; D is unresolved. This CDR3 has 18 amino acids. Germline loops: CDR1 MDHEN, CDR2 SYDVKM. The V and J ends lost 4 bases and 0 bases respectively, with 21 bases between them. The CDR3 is CASSSLRAAPGANYGYTF. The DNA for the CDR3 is TGTGCCAGCAGTTCGCTGAGGGCGGCCCCCGGGGCTAACTATGGCTACACCTTC.

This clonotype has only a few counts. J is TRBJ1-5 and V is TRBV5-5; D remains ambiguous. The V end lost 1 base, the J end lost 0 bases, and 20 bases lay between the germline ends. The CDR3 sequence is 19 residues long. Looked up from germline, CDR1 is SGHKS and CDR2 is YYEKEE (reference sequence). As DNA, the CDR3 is TGTGCCAGCAGCTTGTCGATCAGGACCATGGTGACTAGCAATCAGCCCCAGCATTTT. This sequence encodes CASSLSIRTMVTSNQPQHF.

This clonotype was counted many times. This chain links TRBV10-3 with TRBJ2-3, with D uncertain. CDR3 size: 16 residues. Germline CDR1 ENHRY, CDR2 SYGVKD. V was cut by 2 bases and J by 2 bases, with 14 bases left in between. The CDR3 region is CAISESRAIDTDTQYF. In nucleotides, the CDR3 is TGTGCCATCAGTGAGAGTCGGGCCATAGACACAGATACGCAGTATTTT.

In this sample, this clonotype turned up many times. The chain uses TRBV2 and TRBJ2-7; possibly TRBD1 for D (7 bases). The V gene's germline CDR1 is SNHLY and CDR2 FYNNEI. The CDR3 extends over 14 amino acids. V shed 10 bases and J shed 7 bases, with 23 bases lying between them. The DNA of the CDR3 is TGTGCCATCGACGGACAGGAGGGATGGGAGGAGCAGTACTTC. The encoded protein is CAIDGQEGWEEQYF.

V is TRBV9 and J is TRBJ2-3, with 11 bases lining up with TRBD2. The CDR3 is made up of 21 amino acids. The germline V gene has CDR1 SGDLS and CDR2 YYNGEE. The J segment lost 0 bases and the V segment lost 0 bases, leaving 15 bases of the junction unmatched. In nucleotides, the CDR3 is TGTGCCAGCAGCGTAGATCCCCCCTCTAGCGGGGGGCGCCCTAGCACAGATACGCAGTATTTT. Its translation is CASSVDPPSSGGRPSTDTQYF.

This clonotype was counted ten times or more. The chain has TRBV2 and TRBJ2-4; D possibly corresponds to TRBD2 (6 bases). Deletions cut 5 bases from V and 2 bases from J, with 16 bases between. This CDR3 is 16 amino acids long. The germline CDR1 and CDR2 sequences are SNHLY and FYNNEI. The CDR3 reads CASSPPRLGPKNIQYF. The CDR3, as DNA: TGTGCCAGCAGTCCTCCCCGACTAGGTCCCAAAAACATTCAGTACTTC.

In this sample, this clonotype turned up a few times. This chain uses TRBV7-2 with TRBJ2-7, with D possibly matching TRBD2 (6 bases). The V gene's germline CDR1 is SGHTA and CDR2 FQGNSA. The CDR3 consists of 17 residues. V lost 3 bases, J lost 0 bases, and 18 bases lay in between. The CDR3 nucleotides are TGTGCCAGCAGCTTCGGACCCGGGCGGGATCTCTCCTACGAGCAGTACTTC. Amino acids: CASSFGPGRDLSYEQYF. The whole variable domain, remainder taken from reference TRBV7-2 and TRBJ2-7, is GAGVSQSPSNKVTEKGKDVELRCDPISGHTALYWYRQSLGQGLEFLIYFQGNSAPDKSGLPSDRFSAERTGGSVSTLTIQRTQQEDSAVYLCASSFGPGRDLSYEQYFGPGTRLTVT.

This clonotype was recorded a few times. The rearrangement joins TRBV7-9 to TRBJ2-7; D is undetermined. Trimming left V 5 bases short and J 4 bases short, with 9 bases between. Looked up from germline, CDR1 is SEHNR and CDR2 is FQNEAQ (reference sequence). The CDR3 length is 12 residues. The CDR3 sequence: CASSRTIYEQYF. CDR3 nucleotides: TGTGCCAGCAGCCGTACTATTTACGAGCAGTACTTC.

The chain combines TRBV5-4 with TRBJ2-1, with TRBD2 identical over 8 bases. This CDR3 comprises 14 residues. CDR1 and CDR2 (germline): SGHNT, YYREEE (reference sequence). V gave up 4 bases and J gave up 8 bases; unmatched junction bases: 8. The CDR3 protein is CASSAKAGDDEQFF. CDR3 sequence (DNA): TGTGCCAGCAGCGCAAAAGCGGGAGACGATGAGCAGTTCTTC.

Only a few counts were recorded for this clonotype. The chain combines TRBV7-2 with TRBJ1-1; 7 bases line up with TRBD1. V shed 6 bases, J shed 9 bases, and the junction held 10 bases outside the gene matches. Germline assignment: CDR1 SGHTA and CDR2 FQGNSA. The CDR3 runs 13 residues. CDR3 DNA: TGTGCCAGCAGGGACAGGCGCGACACCAAAGCTTTCTTT. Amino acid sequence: CASRDRRDTKAFF.

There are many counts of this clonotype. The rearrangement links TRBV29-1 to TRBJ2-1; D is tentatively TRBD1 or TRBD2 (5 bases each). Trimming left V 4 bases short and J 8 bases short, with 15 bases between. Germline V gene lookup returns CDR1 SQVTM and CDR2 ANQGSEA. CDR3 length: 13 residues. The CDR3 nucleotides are TGCAGCGTTGGGGGACGCAGGCGGGATGAGCAGTTCTTC. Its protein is CSVGGRRRDEQFF.

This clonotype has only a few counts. The CDR3 DNA reads as TGCGCCAGCAGCCCGGGAGCAGCAGACTACGAGCAGTACTTC. As protein: CASSPGAADYEQYF. The V gene is TRBV5-1, the J gene TRBJ2-7, with a tentative D call TRBD2 (6 bases). Trimming left V 4 bases short and J 3 bases short, with 14 bases between. This CDR3 comprises 14 residues. Germline lookup yields CDR1 SGHRS and CDR2 YFSETQ.

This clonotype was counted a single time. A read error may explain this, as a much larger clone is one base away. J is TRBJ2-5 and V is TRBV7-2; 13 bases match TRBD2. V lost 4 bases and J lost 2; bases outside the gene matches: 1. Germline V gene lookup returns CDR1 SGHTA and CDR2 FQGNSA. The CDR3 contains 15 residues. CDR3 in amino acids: CTSSSGLAGQETQYF. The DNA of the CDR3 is TGTACCAGCAGCTCGGGACTAGCGGGACAAGAGACCCAGTACTTC.

CDR3 residues: CASSLGVGNSNQPQHF. The CDR3 DNA is TGCGCCAGCAGCTTGGGGGTAGGGAATAGCAATCAGCCCCAGCATTTT. The chain combines TRBV5-1 with TRBJ1-5; D gene uncertain. This CDR3 comprises 16 residues. V lost 0 bases, J lost 0 bases, and 10 bases lay in between. Per germline, CDR1 SGHRS and CDR2 YFSETQ. Drawing the rest from reference TRBV5-1 and TRBJ1-5, the complete variable domain is KAGVTQTPRYLIKTRGQQVTLSCSPISGHRSVSWYQQTPGQGLQFLFEYFSETQRNKGNFPGRFSGRQFSNSRSEMNVSTLELGDSALYLCASSLGVGNSNQPQHFGDGTRLSIL.

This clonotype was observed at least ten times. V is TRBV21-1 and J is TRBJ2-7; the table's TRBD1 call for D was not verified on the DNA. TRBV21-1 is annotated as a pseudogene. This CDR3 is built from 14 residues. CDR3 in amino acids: CATAAPTGYYEQYF. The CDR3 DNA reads TGTGCCACCGCTGCTCCGACAGGGTACTACGAGCAGTACTTC.

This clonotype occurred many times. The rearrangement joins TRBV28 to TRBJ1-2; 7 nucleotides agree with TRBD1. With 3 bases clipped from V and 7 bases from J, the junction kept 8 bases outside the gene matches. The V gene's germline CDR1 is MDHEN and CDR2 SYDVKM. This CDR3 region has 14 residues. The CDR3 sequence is CASSFDDREFGYTF. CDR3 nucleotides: TGTGCCAGCAGTTTCGACGACAGGGAGTTTGGCTACACCTTC.

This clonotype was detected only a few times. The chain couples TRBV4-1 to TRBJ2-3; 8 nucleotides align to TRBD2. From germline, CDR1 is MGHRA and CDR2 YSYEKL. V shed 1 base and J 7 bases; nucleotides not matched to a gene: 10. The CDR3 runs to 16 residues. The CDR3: CASSQGTSRGQNTQYF. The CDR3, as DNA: TGCGCCAGCAGCCAAGGGACTAGCCGGGGGCAAAATACGCAGTATTTT.

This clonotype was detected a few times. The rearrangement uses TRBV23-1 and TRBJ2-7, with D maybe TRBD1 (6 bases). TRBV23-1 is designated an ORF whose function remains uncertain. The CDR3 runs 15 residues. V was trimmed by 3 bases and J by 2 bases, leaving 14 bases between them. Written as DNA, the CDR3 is TGCGCCAGCAGTCAGTCGCAGGGGTGGGCCTACGAGCAGTACTTC. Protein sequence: CASSQSQGWAYEQYF.